These 6 T cell receptor beta chains share one sample of origin, sequenced in a study of T cell responses to AZD1222 COVID-19 vaccine. Using immunoSEQ multiplex PCR, the repertoire was profiled, and TCRdb retains in-frame clones only, with some absent. Among some 150,000 clones, 89% were seen once, and the ten largest hold 4.7%. This material consisted of peripheral blood, taken on day 0 of AZD1222 vaccination. All receptors derive from an adult in good health.

The chain employs TRBV19 and TRBJ1-5, with no clear D. The CDR3 runs to 13 residues. The germline V gene has CDR1 LNHDA and CDR2 SQIVND (reference sequence). V was cut by 1 base and J by 6 bases, with 7 bases left in between. The chain's CDR3 is CASSIVDFQPQHF. CDR3 DNA: TGTGCCAGTAGTATAGTAGATTTTCAGCCCCAGCATTTT. Combining the CDR3 with reference TRBV19 and TRBJ1-5 gives the whole variable domain DGGITQSPKYLFRKEGQNVTLSCEQNLNHDAMYWYRQDPGQGLRLIYYSQIVNDFQKGDIAEGYSVSREKKESFPLTVTSAQKNPTAFYLCASSIVDFQPQHFGDGTRLSIL.

The chain is built from TRBV5-4 and TRBJ2-1, with 9 bases fitting TRBD1. Germline lookup yields CDR1 SGHNT and CDR2 YYREEE (reference sequence). CDR3 length: 15 residues. The ends lost 1 base at V and 9 bases at J; junction bases unmatched: 8. The CDR3 is CASSLRTGVGSEQFF. DNA of the CDR3: TGTGCCAGCAGCTTGAGGACAGGGGTTGGTAGTGAGCAGTTCTTC.

The CDR3 protein is CSVEVRTGGSYEQYF. The CDR3 bases are TGCAGCGTTGAGGTCCGGACAGGGGGCTCCTACGAGCAGTACTTC. J is TRBJ2-7 and V is TRBV29-1; 10 nucleotides match TRBD1. This CDR3 is built from 15 residues. Germline CDR1 is SQVTM and CDR2 is ANQGSEA. V was pared by 3 bases and J by 0 bases, with 5 bases of the junction left unmatched.

The J gene is TRBJ2-2, the V gene TRBV15; a weak D match, TRBD1 (5 bases). Germline assignment: CDR1 LNHNV and CDR2 YYDKDF (reference sequence). This CDR3 spans 14 amino acids. V was pared by 1 base and J by 6 bases, with 9 bases between. This CDR3 reads CATSRGRDAGELFF. CDR3 nucleotide sequence: TGTGCCACCAGCAGAGGCAGGGATGCCGGGGAGCTGTTTTTT.

The V and J genes are TRBV4-1 and TRBJ1-5; no firm D call. The CDR3 is 16 amino acids. Germline V gene data show CDR1 as MGHRA and CDR2 as YSYEKL. V lost 4 bases and J lost 0, with 13 bases in between. The CDR3 sequence: CASSLRPAGSNQPQHF. CDR3 bases: TGCGCCAGCAGCCTTAGACCAGCGGGTAGCAATCAGCCCCAGCATTTT.

This chain links TRBV2 with TRBJ1-2; 8 bases match TRBD1. Germline V CDR1 and CDR2: SNHLY, FYNNEI. The CDR3 contains 14 residues. The J segment lost 4 bases and the V segment lost 3 bases, leaving 4 bases of the junction unmatched. Here the CDR3 DNA reads TGTGCCAGCAGTGACTCAGGGGGCGTCTATGGCTACACCTTC. This translates into CASSDSGGVYGYTF.